The clone carrying this T cell receptor (beta chain) has a single count. V was trimmed by 4 bases and J by 7 bases, leaving 10 bases between them. The CDR3 extends over 11 amino acids. Germline V gives CDR1 SQVTM, CDR2 ANQGSEA. Residents of 24 US areas, aged roughly 18 to 89 years, made up the participants. Clinical histories supplied by participants themselves formed the basis of cohort assignment. Donors in Cohort 3 who had recovered were those with two negative PCRs, healthcare professional clearance, or resolution of their symptoms. The data were obtained in a study of blood T cell repertoires in COVID-19. Study-level information: The origin of the acute and convalescent COVID-19 samples was the United States, Italy and Spain.

Produced via immunoSEQ multiplex PCR; TCRdb's table is partial and in-frame only. The repertoire holds around 240,000 clones, with 80% to 90% as singletons. The clonotype originates from a woman in her forties or fifties who had recovered from COVID-19. Sequenced: PBMCs or T cells enriched from blood (not recorded which). The gene calls are TRBV29-1 and TRBJ1-1; no clear D. CDR3 amino acids: CSVVPGYEAFF. The CDR3 DNA follows: TGCAGCGTTGTTCCGGGGTATGAAGCTTTCTTT.